The 14 T cell receptor beta chains below come from one sample, sequenced in a study of cytomegalovirus exposure and HLA in healthy donors (dated by TCRdb to 2015 to 2018). The library was made by the immunoSEQ multiplex PCR assay. The clones in this table, taken by TCRdb from immuneACCESS, are in-frame only. Not every clone is retained; where verified, under half of the shortfall comes from an unresolved V gene, and the cause of the rest is unknown. The sample has some 170,000 clones on record, roughly nine tenths of them singletons. The ten largest clones take up 4.2% of the sample. Sequenced input: PBMCs. Receptors originate from a man between 18 and 35 years old in good health and CMV-seropositive.

The chain is built from TRBV9 and TRBJ2-2, with no clear D. The CDR3 runs to 14 residues. Germline V gives CDR1 SGDLS, CDR2 YYNGEE. The germline V and J ends were trimmed by 0 bases and 5 bases, with 8 bases remaining between them. The CDR3 DNA follows: TGTGCCAGCAGCGTAGGACTTTTAACCGGGGAGCTGTTTTTT. Translated: CASSVGLLTGELFF.

This chain uses TRBV9 with TRBJ2-1; D not certain. The CDR3 sequence is 16 residues long. CDR1 and CDR2 (germline): SGDLS, YYNGEE. The ends were cut back, 0 bases at V and 0 bases at J, with 10 bases in the middle. The CDR3 coding sequence is TGTGCCAGCAGCGTAGCTGGCCTAGGCTCCTACAATGAGCAGTTCTTC. Its protein is CASSVAGLGSYNEQFF.

The rearrangement links TRBV5-6 to TRBJ2-5, with 7 bases that match TRBD2. CDR3 length equals 15 residues. J was trimmed by 6 bases and V by 3 bases; bases with no gene match: 11. CDR1 SGHDT and CDR2 YYEEEE come from the germline V gene. The CDR3 DNA sequence: TGTGCCAGCAGCTGGTGGGAGGGTTCCGCGAAGACCCAGTACTTC. It yields the protein CASSWWEGSAKTQYF. The whole variable domain, filled in from reference TRBV5-6 and TRBJ2-5, reads DAGVTQSPTHLIKTRGQQVTLRCSPKSGHDTVSWYQQALGQGPQFIFQYYEEEERQRGNFPDRFSGHQFPNYSSELNVNALLLGDSALYLCASSWWEGSAKTQYFGPGTRLLVL.

The V gene is TRBV7-2, the J gene TRBJ1-2; 10 bases fit TRBD1. The V and J ends lost 5 bases and 7 bases, in that order; junction bases with no gene match: 10. This CDR3 region has 15 residues. The V gene's germline CDR1 is SGHTA and CDR2 FQGNSA. This chain's CDR3 is CASSHPDRGRGGYTF. CDR3 bases: TGTGCCAGCAGCCATCCGGACAGGGGGAGAGGTGGCTACACCTTC.

The chain carries TRBV6-1 and TRBJ1-1, with D uncertain. V lost 7 bases and J lost 0, with 9 bases in between. There are 13 residues in the CDR3. CDR1 and CDR2 (germline): MNHNS, SASEGT. CDR3 sequence: CASIVGMNTEAFF. CDR3 bases: TGTGCCAGCATAGTCGGTATGAACACTGAAGCTTTCTTT.

V is TRBV19 and J is TRBJ2-7; 8 bases are a match to TRBD1. The germline gives CDR1 LNHDA, CDR2 SQIVND (reference sequence). The CDR3 extends over 15 amino acids. V dropped 3 bases and J dropped 3; count of bases not matched to a gene: 7. The CDR3 DNA sequence: TGTGCCAGTAGTATCGACAGGGGTCCAATCTACGAGCAGTACTTC. Its translation: CASSIDRGPIYEQYF. The full variable domain, with the rest looked up from reference TRBV19 and TRBJ2-7, is DGGITQSPKYLFRKEGQNVTLSCEQNLNHDAMYWYRQDPGQGLRLIYYSQIVNDFQKGDIAEGYSVSREKKESFPLTVTSAQKNPTAFYLCASSIDRGPIYEQYFGPGTRLTVT.

The table lists this clone with a count of one. The genes are TRBV28 and TRBJ2-2; 9 bases agree with TRBD2. CDR3 length: 15 residues. The germline CDR1 and CDR2 sequences are MDHEN and SYDVKM. The junction had 5 bases not matched to a gene; V was cut back by 5 bases and J by 4 bases. CDR3 in amino acids: CASSRLSGSTGELFF. As DNA, the CDR3 is TGTGCCAGCAGTCGCCTTAGCGGGAGCACCGGGGAGCTGTTTTTT.

This chain uses TRBV14 with TRBJ2-5; the D is unclear. The V end lost 1 base, the J end lost 11 bases, and 11 bases lay between the germline ends. This CDR3 is 12 amino acids long. Germline lookup yields CDR1 SGHDN and CDR2 FVKESK. The CDR3 loop reads CASSQVPISQYF. Here the CDR3 DNA reads TGTGCCAGCAGCCAAGTGCCGATCAGTCAGTACTTC.

This chain uses TRBV14 with TRBJ2-7, with 7 bases fitting TRBD2. There are 14 residues in the CDR3. Trimming at V came to 6 bases and at J to 4 bases, leaving 9 bases not matched to a gene. Germline V gene sequence: CDR1 SGHDN, CDR2 FVKESK. CDR3 residues: CASSTLGRRYEQYF. For the CDR3, the DNA is TGTGCCAGCAGTACACTCGGGAGGAGATACGAGCAGTACTTC.

The chain carries TRBV6-6 and TRBJ2-3; D not resolved. CDR1 MNHNY and CDR2 SVGAGI come from the germline V gene (reference sequence). Trimming shortened V by 4 bases and J by 13 bases, and 12 bases separated the two germline ends. This CDR3 comprises 11 residues. CDR3 DNA sequence: TGTGCCAGCAGTTGGGCCAACACCAAGTATTTT. Its translation: CASSWANTKYF.

This clone showed up just a few times. The chain links TRBV6-1 to TRBJ1-5; a weak D match, TRBD1 (5 bases). CDR3 length: 13 residues. V lost 3 bases and J 5 bases, leaving 8 bases between the germline ends. CDR1 and CDR2 (germline): MNHNS, SASEGT. The CDR3 DNA follows: TGTGCCAGCAGTGAGACAGCTGATCAGCCCCAGCATTTT. Its protein is CASSETADQPQHF.

The DNA for the CDR3 is TGTGCCAGCAGTGCTGACAGGGGGGTCGGCAATGAGCAGTTCTTC. Protein product: CASSADRGVGNEQFF. The chain couples TRBV2 to TRBJ2-1; 9 nucleotides agree with TRBD1. The J segment lost 6 bases and the V segment lost 4 bases, leaving 7 bases of the junction unmatched. There are 15 residues in the CDR3. Germline assignment: CDR1 SNHLY and CDR2 FYNNEI. The complete variable domain, with remaining parts taken from reference TRBV2 and TRBJ2-1, reads EPEVTQTPSHQVTQMGQEVILRCVPISNHLYFYWYRQILGQKVEFLVSFYNNEISEKSEIFDDQFSVERPDGSNFTLKIRSTKLEDSAMYFCASSADRGVGNEQFFGPGTRLTVL.

This sequence joins TRBV25-1 and TRBJ2-5; D might be TRBD2 (6 bases). Trimming took off 3 bases at V and 1 base at J, with 15 bases between the two ends. Germline V gene lookup returns CDR1 MGHDK and CDR2 SYGVNS. The CDR3 is made up of 16 amino acids. The CDR3 here is CASSDLRRDVQETQYF. The CDR3 DNA reads as TGTGCCAGCAGTGACCTCAGGAGGGACGTCCAAGAGACCCAGTACTTC.

The chain couples TRBV4-1 to TRBJ2-7, with a weak D call TRBD2 (5 bases). The germline CDR1 and CDR2 sequences are MGHRA and YSYEKL. V was cut by 0 bases and J by 6 bases, with 15 bases left in between. The CDR3 is 15 amino acids. CDR3 loop: CASSQDAGTRVEQYF. The CDR3 DNA reads as TGCGCCAGCAGCCAAGATGCGGGTACTCGGGTCGAGCAGTACTTC.